The T cell receptor (beta chain) under discussion was sequenced for a study of T-cell reconstitution after alpha-beta-depleted transplantation in children (dated by TCRdb to the mid-2010s). For the wider study: The study quantitatively tracked T-cell immune reconstitution after TCRalphabeta/CD19-depleted allogeneic hematopoietic cell transplantation in children using TCR repertoire profiling. Paper-wide results and their limitations: Apparently early alphabetaT-cell count recovery about two months after transplant reportedly relied on only several hundred rapidly expanded clones derived from non-depleted graft cells. In some patients, high TCRbeta diversity at day 60 was attributed to recipient T cells and intrathymic progenitors that had survived conditioning. Hyperexpanded clone frequencies declined over subsequent months; after one year, T-cell counts and TCRbeta diversity were mostly attributed to newly produced T cells.

The library was built by means of PCR. The sequencer was an Illumina HiSeq 2500. To normalize quantification of the TCRbeta repertoire, the TCR libraries were built with molecular barcoding that relied on unique molecular identifiers. TCRdb passed the public sequencing reads through fastp at Q25 and MiXCR, retaining productive beta sequences. Merged by CDR3 protein, the rows form single entries marked with the most common genes and DNA. This sample lists under 20,000 distinct CDR3 sequences; 10% to 15% were detected once. The top ten constitute around 36% of the sample. The CDR3 covers 15 residues, taking in both the cysteine and the phenylalanine. Of all the DNA, just the CDR3 is kept, 45 bases in frame from base 1. Trimming at the junction amounts to 3 bases on V and 2 bases on J, and the germline ends lie 12 bases apart. CDR1 and CDR2, looked up from the germline V gene, are KGHSH and LQKENI. Remarks on this clonotype: Its antigen specificity is not known. Base qualities are missing; no much larger clone stands one base away.

The time point label, as the study defines it: day 60 (about 2 months) after transplantation. The sample's treatment or condition label is to be understood as: allogeneic hematopoietic cell transplantation with graft depleted of TCRalphabeta T cells and CD19 B cells. TCRalphabeta/CD19-depleted allogeneic hematopoietic cell grafts were given to the transplant recipients, all of whom were children. The specimen comprised PBMCs, mostly from graft donor cells, sampled 60 days after TCRalphabeta/CD19-depleted stem cell transplant. This TCR was sampled from a female patient aged 2-10 years who had a stem cell transplant for congenital amegakaryocytic thrombocytopenia, so the T cells may come from the graft donor. This chain joins TRBV18 to TRBJ2-3; there is no confident call for the D gene. At the DNA level, the sequence is TGTGCCAGCTCACCGCCCCCTGGACCCACAGATACGCAGTATTTT. The translation is CASSPPPGPTDTQYF. The full variable domain, with segments outside the CDR3 supplied by the reference TRBV18 and TRBJ2-3 proteins, appears as NAGVMQNPRHLVRRRGQEARLRCSPMKGHSHVYWYRQLPEEGLKFMVYLQKENIIDESGMPKERFSAEFPKEGPSILRIQQVVRGDSAAYFCASSPPPGPTDTQYFGPGTRLTVL.